This TCR beta chain emerged from a study of T-cell reconstitution after alpha-beta-depleted transplantation in children. The CDR3 is 16 amino acids. Per the germline V gene, CDR1 is SGHRS and CDR2 is YFSETQ. J was trimmed by 6 bases and V by 5 bases; bases with no gene match: 13. A library of TCRbeta sequences, prepared with unique molecular identifiers, was generated. TCRdb analysed the PCR reads with MiXCR anew, one entry per CDR3 protein. The data hold hundreds of thousands of distinct CDR3 sequences, with less than 35% observed a single time. The input for sequencing was PBMCs from the stem cell graft donor, taken from the stem cell graft. The TCR originated in a human donor who donated a stem cell graft to a child with aplastic anemia. The chain joins TRBV5-1 to TRBJ2-1; 8 bases map to TRBD2. The CDR3 here is CASSQSAGVYSNEQFF. DNA of the CDR3: TGCGCCAGCAGTCAATCAGCGGGAGTTTATAGCAATGAGCAGTTCTTC.